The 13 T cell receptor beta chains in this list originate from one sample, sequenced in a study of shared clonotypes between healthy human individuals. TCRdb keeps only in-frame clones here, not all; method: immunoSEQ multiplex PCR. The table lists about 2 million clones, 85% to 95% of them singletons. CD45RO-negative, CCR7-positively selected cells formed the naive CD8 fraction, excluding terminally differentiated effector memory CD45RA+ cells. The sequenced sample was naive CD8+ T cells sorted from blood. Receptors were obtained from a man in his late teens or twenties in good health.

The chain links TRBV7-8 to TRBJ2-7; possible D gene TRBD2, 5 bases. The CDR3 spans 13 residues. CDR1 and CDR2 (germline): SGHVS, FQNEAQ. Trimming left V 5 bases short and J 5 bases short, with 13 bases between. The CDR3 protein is CASSPPERHEQYF. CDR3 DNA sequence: TGTGCCAGCAGCCCGCCGGAGCGGCACGAGCAGTACTTC.

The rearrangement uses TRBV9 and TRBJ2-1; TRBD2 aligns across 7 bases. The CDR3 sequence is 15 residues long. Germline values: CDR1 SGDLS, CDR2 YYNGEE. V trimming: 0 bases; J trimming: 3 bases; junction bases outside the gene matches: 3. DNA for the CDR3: TGTGCCAGCAGCGTAGCTAGCGGAAACTACAATGAGCAGTTCTTC. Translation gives CASSVASGNYNEQFF. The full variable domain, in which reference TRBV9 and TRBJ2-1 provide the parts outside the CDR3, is DSGVTQTPKHLITATGQRVTLRCSPRSGDLSVYWYQQSLDQGLQFLIQYYNGEERAKGNILERFSAQQFPDLHSELNLSSLELGDSALYFCASSVASGNYNEQFFGPGTRLTVL.

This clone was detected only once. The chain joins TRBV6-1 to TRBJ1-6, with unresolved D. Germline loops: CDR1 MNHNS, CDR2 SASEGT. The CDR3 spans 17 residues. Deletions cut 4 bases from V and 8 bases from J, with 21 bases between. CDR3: CASSATRSDPWDSPLHF. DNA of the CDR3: TGTGCCAGCAGTGCTACCCGCAGTGACCCTTGGGATTCACCCCTCCACTTT.

The CDR3 here is CASSPRTEIQETQYF. CDR3 sequence (DNA): TGTGCCAGTAGTCCTCGGACTGAAATCCAAGAGACCCAGTACTTC. V gene TRBV19 combines with J gene TRBJ2-5, with a tentative D call TRBD2 (5 bases). V was clipped by 5 bases and J by 1 base, with 14 bases between them. The CDR3 has 15 residues. Looked up from germline, CDR1 is LNHDA and CDR2 is SQIVND (reference sequence).

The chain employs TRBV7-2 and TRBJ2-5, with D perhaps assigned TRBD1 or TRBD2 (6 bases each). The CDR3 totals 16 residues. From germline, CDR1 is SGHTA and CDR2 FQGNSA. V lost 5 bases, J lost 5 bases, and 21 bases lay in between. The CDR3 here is CASSHRWGATGETQYF. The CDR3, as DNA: TGTGCCAGCAGCCACCGCTGGGGGGCGACGGGGGAGACCCAGTACTTC.

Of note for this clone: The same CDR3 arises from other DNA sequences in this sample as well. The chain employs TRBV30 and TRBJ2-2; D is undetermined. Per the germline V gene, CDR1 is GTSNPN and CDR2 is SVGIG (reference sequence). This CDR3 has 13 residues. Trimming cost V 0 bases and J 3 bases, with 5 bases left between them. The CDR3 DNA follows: TGTGCCTGGAGTGTTATGGACACCGGGGAGCTGTTTTTT. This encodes CAWSVMDTGELFF.

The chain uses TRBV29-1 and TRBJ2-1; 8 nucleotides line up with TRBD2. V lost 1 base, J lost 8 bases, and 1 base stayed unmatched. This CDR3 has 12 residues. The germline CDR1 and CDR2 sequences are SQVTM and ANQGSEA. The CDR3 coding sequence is TGCAGCGTTGAAGGTAGCGGGGATGAGCAGTTCTTC. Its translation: CSVEGSGDEQFF.

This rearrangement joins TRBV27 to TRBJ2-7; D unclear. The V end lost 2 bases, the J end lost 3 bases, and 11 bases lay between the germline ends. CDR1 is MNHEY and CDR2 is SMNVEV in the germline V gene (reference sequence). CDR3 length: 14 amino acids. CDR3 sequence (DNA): TGTGCCAGCAGTTTAGTTCCAGCCAGCTACGAGCAGTACTTC. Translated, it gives CASSLVPASYEQYF.

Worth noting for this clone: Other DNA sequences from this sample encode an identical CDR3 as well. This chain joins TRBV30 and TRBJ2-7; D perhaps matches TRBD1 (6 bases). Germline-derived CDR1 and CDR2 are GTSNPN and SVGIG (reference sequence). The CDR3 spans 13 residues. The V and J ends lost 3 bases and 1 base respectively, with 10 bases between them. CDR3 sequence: CAWSPGQSYEQYF. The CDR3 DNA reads TGTGCCTGGAGCCCTGGACAGTCCTACGAGCAGTACTTC.

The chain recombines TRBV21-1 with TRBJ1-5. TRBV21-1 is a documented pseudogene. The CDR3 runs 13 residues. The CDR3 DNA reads TGTGCCAGCAGCAAAGCGGGGTGTAAACCCCAGCATTTT. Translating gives CASSKAGCKPQHF.

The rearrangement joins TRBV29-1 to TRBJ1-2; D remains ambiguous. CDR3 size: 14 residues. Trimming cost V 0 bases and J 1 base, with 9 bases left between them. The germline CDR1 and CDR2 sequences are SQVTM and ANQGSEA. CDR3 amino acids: CSVEEDNYNYGYTF. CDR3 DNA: TGCAGCGTTGAAGAAGATAATTATAACTATGGCTACACCTTC. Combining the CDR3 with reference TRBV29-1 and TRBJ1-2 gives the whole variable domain SAVISQKPSRDICQRGTSLTIQCQVDSQVTMMFWYRQQPGQSLTLIATANQGSEATYESGFVIDKFPISRPNLTFSTLTVSNMSPEDSSIYLCSVEEDNYNYGYTFGSGTRLTVV.

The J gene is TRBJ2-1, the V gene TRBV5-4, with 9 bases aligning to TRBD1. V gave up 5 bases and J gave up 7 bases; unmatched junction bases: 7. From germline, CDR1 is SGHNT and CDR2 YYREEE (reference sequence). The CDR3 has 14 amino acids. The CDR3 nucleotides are TGTGCCAGCAGAGCACCGGGACAGGGAAATGAGCAGTTCTTC. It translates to CASRAPGQGNEQFF.

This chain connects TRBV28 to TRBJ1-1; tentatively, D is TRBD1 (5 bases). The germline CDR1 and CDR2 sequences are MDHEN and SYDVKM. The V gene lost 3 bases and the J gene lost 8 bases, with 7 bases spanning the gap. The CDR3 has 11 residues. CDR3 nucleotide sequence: TGTGCCAGCAGTTTCTGGGGGGAAGCTTTCTTT. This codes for CASSFWGEAFF.